Given below is one TCR beta chain in context. This specimen comes from a study of shared clonotypes between healthy human individuals. The assay used deep level. Assay: immunoSEQ multiplex PCR; the TCRdb copy retains only in-frame clones and omits some. Of around 320,000 clones in the sample, roughly 84% were seen once. The CDR3 extends over 13 amino acids. Per the germline V gene, CDR1 is LGHNT and CDR2 is FRNRAP. V lost 6 bases and J lost 0, with 9 bases in between. The study enrolled healthy HIV-negative adults without recent acute infections or vaccinations as donors. V is TRBV12-5 and J is TRBJ2-7; maybe TRBD2 (5 bases). Sequenced material: memory CD8+ T cells sorted from blood. Subset described: CD45RO+ cells pooled with CCR7-negative TemRA cells. The sequence derives from a man between 18 and 35 years old in good health. The CDR3 sequence is CASGDSSSYEQYF. In nucleotides, the CDR3 is TGTGCTAGTGGGGACTCATCCTCCTACGAGCAGTACTTC.